This entry describes one T cell receptor beta chain. The data are from a study of blood T cell repertoires in COVID-19. Turning to the study itself: Italy, Spain and the United States were the sources of the convalescent and acute COVID-19 samples. Nucleic acid was either cDNA or gDNA, and it came from T cells, B-cell-depleted T cells, or PBMCs.

There are 14 residues in the CDR3. The V and J ends lost 6 bases and 3 bases, in that order; junction bases with no gene match: 5. Germline V lookup: CDR1 MDHEN, CDR2 SYDVKM. Per the original methods: Estimation of nucleated cell counts relied on the amplification of reference gene primers. Repertoires were generated with immunoSEQ multiplex PCR, while TCRdb's copy carries only in-frame clones and drops some. The V and J calls and clone size were taken over from that table, and D and trimming were inferred from the DNA. Of 250,000 to 300,000 clones in the sample, just over 85% were seen once. The V and J genes are TRBV28 and TRBJ2-7; 10 bases line up with TRBD2. The receptor's source is a woman in her twenties or thirties with active or convalescent COVID-19. Sequencing used peripheral blood. The CDR3 DNA is TGTGCCAGCAGCCGAGCGGGGGGGGTCTACGAGCAGTACTTC. Encoded protein: CASSRAGGVYEQYF.